What follows describes a single TCR beta chain. Germline V lookup: CDR1 LNHNV, CDR2 YYDKDF (reference sequence). V lost 11 bases and J 2 bases, leaving 16 bases between the germline ends. This CDR3 contains 14 residues. Assay: immunoSEQ multiplex PCR; the TCRdb copy retains only in-frame clones and omits some. The data contain about half a million clones, 80% to 90% of them singletons. The sample originates from a study of blood T cell repertoires in COVID-19. The sequence derives from a human donor in a cohort sampled during active COVID-19. This sequence joins TRBV15 and TRBJ1-3; D is possibly TRBD1 (6 bases). Sequencing was performed on peripheral blood. The CDR3 DNA sequence: TGTGCCGCGACGACAGGTTTAACTGGAAACACCATATATTTT. Amino acid sequence: CAATTGLTGNTIYF.